The source of this T cell receptor beta chain is a study of T cells after somatic rescue of genetic block. The protocol was immunoSEQ multiplex PCR, while the TCRdb copy is restricted to in-frame clones and leaves out a portion. The repertoire has approximately 88,000 clones, just under 90% of them found once; the top ten carry around 1.5%. The CDR3 is made up of 16 amino acids. V and J are TRBV21-1 and TRBJ2-7; the D call of TRBD2 is as the table states it, not checked on the DNA. TRBV21-1 is reported as a pseudogene. Sequencing input: peripheral blood mononuclear cells (PBMCs). The sequence was collected from a woman younger than 35. The chain's CDR3 is CASRYRGGDLSYEQYF. CDR3 nucleotides: TGTGCCAGCAGATATAGGGGAGGGGACCTCTCCTACGAGCAGTACTTC.